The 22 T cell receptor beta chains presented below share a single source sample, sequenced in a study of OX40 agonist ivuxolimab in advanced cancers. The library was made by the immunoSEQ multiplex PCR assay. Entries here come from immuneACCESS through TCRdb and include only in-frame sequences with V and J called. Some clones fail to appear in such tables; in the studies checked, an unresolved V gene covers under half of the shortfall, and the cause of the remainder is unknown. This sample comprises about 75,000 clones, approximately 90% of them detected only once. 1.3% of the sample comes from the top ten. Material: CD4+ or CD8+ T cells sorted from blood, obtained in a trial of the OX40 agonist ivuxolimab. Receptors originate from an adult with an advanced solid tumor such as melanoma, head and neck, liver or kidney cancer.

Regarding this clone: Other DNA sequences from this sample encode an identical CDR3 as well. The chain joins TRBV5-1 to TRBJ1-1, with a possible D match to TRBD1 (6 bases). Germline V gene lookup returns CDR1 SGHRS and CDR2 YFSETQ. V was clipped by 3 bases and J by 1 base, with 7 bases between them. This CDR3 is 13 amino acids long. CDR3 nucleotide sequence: TGCGCCAGCAGCTCGACAGGGAACACTGAAGCTTTCTTT. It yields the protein CASSSTGNTEAFF.

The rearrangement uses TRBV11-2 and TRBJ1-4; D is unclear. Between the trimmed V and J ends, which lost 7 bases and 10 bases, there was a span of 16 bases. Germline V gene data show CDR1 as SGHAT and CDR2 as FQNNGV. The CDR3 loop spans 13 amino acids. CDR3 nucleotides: TGTGCCAGCACCTCCGAATTCGGTGTAAAACTGTTTTTT. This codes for CASTSEFGVKLFF.

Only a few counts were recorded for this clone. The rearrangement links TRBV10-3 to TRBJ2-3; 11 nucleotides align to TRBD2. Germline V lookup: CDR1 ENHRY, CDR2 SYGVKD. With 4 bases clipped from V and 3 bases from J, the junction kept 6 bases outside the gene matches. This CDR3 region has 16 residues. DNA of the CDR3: TGTGCCATCAGTGCAAAGCTAGCGGGGGGTACAGATACGCAGTATTTT. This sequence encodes CAISAKLAGGTDTQYF.

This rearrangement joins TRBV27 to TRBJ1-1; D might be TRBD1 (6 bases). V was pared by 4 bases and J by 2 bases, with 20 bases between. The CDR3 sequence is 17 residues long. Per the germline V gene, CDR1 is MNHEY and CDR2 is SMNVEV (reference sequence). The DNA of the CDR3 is TGTGCCAGCAGTTCTGGGGGGGGCGGGAGTGGTAACACTGAAGCTTTCTTT. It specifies CASSSGGGGSGNTEAFF.

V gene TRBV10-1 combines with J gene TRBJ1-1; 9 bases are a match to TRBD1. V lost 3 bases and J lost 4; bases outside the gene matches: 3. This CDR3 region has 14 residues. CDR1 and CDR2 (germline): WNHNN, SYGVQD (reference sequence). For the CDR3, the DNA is TGCGCCAGCAGTGACGGACAGGGGCCCACTGAAGCTTTCTTT. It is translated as CASSDGQGPTEAFF.

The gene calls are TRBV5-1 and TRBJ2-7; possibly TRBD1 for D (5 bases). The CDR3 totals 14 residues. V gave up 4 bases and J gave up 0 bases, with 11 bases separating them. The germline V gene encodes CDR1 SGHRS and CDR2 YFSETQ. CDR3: CASSLGQSSYEQYF. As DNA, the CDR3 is TGCGCCAGCAGCCTAGGACAAAGCTCCTACGAGCAGTACTTC.

CDR3 DNA: TGTGCCAGCAGCTTTCGGGGGACAGGGAACACTGAAGCTTTCTTT. This encodes CASSFRGTGNTEAFF. The chain uses TRBV7-2 and TRBJ1-1, with TRBD1 matching 8 bases. The CDR3 contains 15 residues. V was clipped by 3 bases and J by 1 base; unmatched bases: 4. Germline V CDR1 and CDR2: SGHTA, FQGNSA. Based on the CDR3 plus reference TRBV7-2 and TRBJ1-1, the full variable domain is GAGVSQSPSNKVTEKGKDVELRCDPISGHTALYWYRQSLGQGLEFLIYFQGNSAPDKSGLPSDRFSAERTGGSVSTLTIQRTQQEDSAVYLCASSFRGTGNTEAFFGQGTRLTVV.

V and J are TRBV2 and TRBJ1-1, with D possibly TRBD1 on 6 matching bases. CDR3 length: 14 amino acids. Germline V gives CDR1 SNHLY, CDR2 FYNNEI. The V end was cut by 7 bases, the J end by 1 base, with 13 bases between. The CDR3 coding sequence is TGTGCCAGCATTGGGGGACACCAGAACACTGAAGCTTTCTTT. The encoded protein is CASIGGHQNTEAFF.

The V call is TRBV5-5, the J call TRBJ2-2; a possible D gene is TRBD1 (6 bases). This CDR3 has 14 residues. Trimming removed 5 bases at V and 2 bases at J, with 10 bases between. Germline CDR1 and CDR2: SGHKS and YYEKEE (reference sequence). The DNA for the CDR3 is TGTGCCAGCAGGAGGGACACTAACACCGGGGAGCTGTTTTTT. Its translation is CASRRDTNTGELFF.

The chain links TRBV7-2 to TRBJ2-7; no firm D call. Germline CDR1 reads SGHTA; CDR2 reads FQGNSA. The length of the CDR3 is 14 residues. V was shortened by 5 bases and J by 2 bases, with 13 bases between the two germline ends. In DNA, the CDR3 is TGTGCCAGCAGCAAAAGGGTGGGCCCCTACGAGCAGTACTTC. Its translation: CASSKRVGPYEQYF.

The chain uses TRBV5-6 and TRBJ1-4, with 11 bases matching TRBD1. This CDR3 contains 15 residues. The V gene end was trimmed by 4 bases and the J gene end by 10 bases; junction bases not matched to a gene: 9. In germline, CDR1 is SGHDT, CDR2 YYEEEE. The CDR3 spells CASSAGAGTGGKLFF. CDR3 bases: TGTGCCAGCAGCGCCGGGGCCGGGACAGGGGGAAAACTGTTTTTT.

The CDR3 DNA reads TGTGCCAGTAGTATGGAGGGGCTAGGGGAGACCCAGTACTTC. This translates into CASSMEGLGETQYF. This rearrangement joins TRBV19 to TRBJ2-5; the D gene is possibly TRBD2 (6 bases). Trimming pared 3 bases from V and 5 bases from J, leaving 13 bases between. Germline V gene sequence: CDR1 LNHDA, CDR2 SQIVND (reference sequence). This CDR3 contains 14 residues.

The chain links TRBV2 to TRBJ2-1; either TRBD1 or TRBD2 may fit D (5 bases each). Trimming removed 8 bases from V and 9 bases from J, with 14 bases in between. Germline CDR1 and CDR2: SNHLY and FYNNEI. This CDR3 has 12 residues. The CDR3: CASRGGRGEQFF. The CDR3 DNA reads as TGTGCCAGCCGGGGCGGAAGGGGTGAGCAGTTCTTC.

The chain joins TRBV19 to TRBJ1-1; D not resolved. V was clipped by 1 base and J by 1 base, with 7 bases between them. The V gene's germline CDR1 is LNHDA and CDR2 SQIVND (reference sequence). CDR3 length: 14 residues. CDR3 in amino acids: CASSIGRENTEAFF. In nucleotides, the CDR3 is TGTGCCAGTAGTATAGGGAGGGAGAACACTGAAGCTTTCTTT. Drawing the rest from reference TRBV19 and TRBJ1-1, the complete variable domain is DGGITQSPKYLFRKEGQNVTLSCEQNLNHDAMYWYRQDPGQGLRLIYYSQIVNDFQKGDIAEGYSVSREKKESFPLTVTSAQKNPTAFYLCASSIGRENTEAFFGQGTRLTVV.

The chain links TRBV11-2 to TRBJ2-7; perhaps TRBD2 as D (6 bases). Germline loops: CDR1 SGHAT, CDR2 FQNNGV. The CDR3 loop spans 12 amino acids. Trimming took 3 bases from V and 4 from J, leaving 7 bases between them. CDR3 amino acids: CASSLEGYEQYF. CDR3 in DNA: TGTGCCAGCAGCTTGGAGGGTTACGAGCAGTACTTC.

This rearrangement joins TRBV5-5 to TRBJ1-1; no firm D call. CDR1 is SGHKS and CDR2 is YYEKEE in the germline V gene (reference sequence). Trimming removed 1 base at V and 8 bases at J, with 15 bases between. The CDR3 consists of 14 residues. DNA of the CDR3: TGTGCCAGCAGCTTGAGCCGGACCCTTGGGGAAGCTTTCTTT. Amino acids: CASSLSRTLGEAFF.

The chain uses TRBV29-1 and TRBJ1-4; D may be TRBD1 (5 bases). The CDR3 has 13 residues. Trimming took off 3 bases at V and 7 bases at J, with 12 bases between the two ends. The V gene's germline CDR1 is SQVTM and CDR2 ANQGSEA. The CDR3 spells CSVDPVGGEKLFF. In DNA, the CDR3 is TGCAGCGTTGATCCAGTGGGGGGTGAAAAACTGTTTTTT.

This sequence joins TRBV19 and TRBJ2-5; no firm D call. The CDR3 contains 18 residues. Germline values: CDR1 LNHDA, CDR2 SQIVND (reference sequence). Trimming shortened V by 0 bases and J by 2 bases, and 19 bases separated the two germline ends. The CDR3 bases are TGTGCCAGTAGTATAGAGTCTCCAAGGTTAAGTCGGCAAGAGACCCAGTACTTC. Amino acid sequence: CASSIESPRLSRQETQYF.

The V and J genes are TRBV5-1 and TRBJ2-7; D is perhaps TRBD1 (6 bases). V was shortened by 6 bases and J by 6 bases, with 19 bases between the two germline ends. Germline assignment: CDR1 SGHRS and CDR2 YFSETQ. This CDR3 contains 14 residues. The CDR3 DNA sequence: TGCGCCAGCAAGGGGGTAGCGAGCGACCTCGAGCAGTACTTC. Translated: CASKGVASDLEQYF.

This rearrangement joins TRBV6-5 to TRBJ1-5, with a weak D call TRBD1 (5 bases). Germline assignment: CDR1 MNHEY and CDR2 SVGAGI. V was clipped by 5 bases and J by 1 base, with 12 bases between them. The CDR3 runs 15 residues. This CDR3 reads CASSGTKGSNQPQHF. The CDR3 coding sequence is TGTGCCAGCAGTGGGACGAAGGGGAGCAATCAGCCCCAGCATTTT.

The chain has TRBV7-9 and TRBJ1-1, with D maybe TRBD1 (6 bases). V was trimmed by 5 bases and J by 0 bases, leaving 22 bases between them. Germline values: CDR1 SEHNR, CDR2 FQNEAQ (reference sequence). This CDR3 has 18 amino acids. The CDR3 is CASSPVYPSGTMNTEAFF. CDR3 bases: TGTGCCAGCAGCCCCGTTTACCCCTCGGGGACAATGAACACTGAAGCTTTCTTT.

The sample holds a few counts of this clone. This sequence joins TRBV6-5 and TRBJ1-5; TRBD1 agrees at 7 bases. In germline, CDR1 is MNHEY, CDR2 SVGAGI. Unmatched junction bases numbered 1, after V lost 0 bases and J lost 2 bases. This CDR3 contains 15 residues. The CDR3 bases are TGTGCCAGCAGTTACTCAGGGGGCGGCAATCAGCCCCAGCATTTT. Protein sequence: CASSYSGGGNQPQHF.